A single T cell receptor (beta chain) is shown here with its context. The antigen is undetermined. The data originate from a study of OX40 agonist ivuxolimab in advanced cancers. Study-wide findings and caveats: Researchers report that CD8+ T cells had, on average, more expanded clones than CD4+. Among the lowest peripheral clonal expansion occurred in 0.1-3.0 mg/kg partial responders. Undetermined was the antigen specificity of the expanded peripheral T cells.

Profiled with immunoSEQ multiplex PCR; TCRdb holds only in-frame clones, not every one. The sample has approximately 15,000 clones; 85% to 95% are singletons. The germline V gene has CDR1 LGHNT and CDR2 FRNRAP. The CDR3 covers 15 residues. The ends lost 6 bases at V and 0 bases at J; junction bases unmatched: 4. Patients with autoimmune history or systemic immunosuppression were excluded. The sequencing here drew on CD4+ or CD8+ T cells sorted from blood, taken in a trial of the OX40 agonist ivuxolimab. The source is an adult with an advanced solid tumor such as melanoma, head and neck, liver or kidney cancer. The chain has TRBV12-5 and TRBJ2-7; 11 bases agree with TRBD2. The CDR3 is CASGPGTSGSYEQYF. The DNA of the CDR3 is TGTGCTAGTGGGCCTGGGACTAGCGGCTCCTACGAGCAGTACTTC.